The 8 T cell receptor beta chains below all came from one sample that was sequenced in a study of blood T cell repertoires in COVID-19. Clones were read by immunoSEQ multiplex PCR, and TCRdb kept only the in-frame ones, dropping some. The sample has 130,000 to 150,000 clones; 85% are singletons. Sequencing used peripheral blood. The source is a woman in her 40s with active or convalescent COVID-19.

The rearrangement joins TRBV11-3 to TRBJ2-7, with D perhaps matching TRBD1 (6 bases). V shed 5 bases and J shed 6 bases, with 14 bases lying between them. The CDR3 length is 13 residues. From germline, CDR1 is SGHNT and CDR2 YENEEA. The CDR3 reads CASSHPGVGEQYF. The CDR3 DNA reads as TGTGCCAGCAGCCACCCAGGGGTTGGCGAGCAGTACTTC.

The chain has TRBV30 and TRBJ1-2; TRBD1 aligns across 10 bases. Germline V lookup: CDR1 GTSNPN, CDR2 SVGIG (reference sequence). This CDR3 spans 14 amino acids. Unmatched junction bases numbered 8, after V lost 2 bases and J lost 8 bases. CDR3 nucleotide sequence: TGTGCCTGGAGTAGAACGGGACAGGGGCCCGGCTACACCTTC. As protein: CAWSRTGQGPGYTF. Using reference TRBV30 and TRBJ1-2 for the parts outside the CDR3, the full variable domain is SQTIHQWPATLVQPVGSPLSLECTVEGTSNPNLYWYRQAAGRGLQLLFYSVGIGQISSEVPQNLSASRPQDRQFILSSKKLLLSDSGFYLCAWSRTGQGPGYTFGSGTRLTVV.

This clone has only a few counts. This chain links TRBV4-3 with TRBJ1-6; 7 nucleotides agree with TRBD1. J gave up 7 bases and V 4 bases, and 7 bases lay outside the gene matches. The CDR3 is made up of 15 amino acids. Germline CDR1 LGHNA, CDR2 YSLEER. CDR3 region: CASSRERQGNSPLHF. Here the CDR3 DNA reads TGCGCCAGCAGCCGGGAGAGACAGGGAAATTCACCCCTCCACTTT.

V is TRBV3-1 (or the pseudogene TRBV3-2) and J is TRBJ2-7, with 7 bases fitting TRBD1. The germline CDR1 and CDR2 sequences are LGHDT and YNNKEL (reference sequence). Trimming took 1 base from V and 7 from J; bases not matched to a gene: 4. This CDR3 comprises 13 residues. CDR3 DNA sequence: TGTGCCAGCAGCCAAGTTGACAGGGCGGAGCAGTACTTC. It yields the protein CASSQVDRAEQYF.

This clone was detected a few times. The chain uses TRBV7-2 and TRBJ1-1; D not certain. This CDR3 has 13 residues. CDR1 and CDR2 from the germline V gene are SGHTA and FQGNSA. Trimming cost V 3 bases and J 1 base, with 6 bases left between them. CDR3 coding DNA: TGTGCCAGCAGCTTCGGGGAGAACACTGAAGCTTTCTTT. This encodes CASSFGENTEAFF.

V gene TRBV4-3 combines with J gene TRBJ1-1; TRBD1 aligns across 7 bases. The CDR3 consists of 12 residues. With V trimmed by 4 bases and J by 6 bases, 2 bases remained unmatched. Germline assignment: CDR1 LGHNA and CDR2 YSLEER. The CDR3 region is CASSLQGAEAFF. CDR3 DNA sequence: TGCGCCAGCAGCCTGCAGGGGGCTGAAGCTTTCTTT.

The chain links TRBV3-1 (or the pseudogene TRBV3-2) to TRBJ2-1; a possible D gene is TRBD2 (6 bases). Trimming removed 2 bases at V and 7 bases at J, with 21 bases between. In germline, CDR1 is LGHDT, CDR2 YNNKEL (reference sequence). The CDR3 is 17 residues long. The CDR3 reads CASSQSRLRGIGNEQFF. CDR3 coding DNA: TGTGCCAGCAGCCAATCACGGTTGCGGGGAATAGGGAATGAGCAGTTCTTC.

CDR3: CATSRGGGNYGYTF. The CDR3 nucleotides read TGTGCCACCAGCCGCGGGGGAGGGAACTATGGCTACACCTTC. This chain links TRBV15 with TRBJ1-2, with a weak D call TRBD1 (5 bases). CDR3 length equals 14 residues. With 5 bases removed from V and 2 bases from J, the gap between germline ends came to 12 bases. The V gene's germline CDR1 is LNHNV and CDR2 YYDKDF (reference sequence).